The 5 T cell receptor beta chains in this list originate from one sample, sequenced in a study of blood T cell repertoires in COVID-19. Repertoires were generated with immunoSEQ multiplex PCR, while TCRdb's copy carries only in-frame clones and drops some. The sample includes around 340,000 clones, 65% to 85% seen only once; the top ten take about 3%. The sample taken for sequencing was peripheral blood. All receptors derive from a man aged 25-40 years with active or convalescent COVID-19.

The chain combines TRBV7-9 with TRBJ1-2; 10 nucleotides align to TRBD1. This CDR3 is 18 amino acids long. Germline values: CDR1 SEHNR, CDR2 FQNEAQ (reference sequence). V shed 4 bases, J shed 1 base, and the junction held 12 bases outside the gene matches. As DNA, the CDR3 is TGTGCCAGCAGCTCGACAGGGGGCCCAGCTCCTATTAACTATGGCTACACCTTC. It encodes CASSSTGGPAPINYGYTF.

This clone was seen only a few times. The rearrangement links TRBV6-1 to TRBJ2-6; D is ambiguous. V lost 3 bases to trimming and J lost 3 bases, with 12 bases between them. The CDR3 runs to 16 residues. Germline CDR1 and CDR2: MNHNS and SASEGT. CDR3 DNA: TGTGCCAGCAGTGACCCCACATCGGGTGGGGCCAACGTCCTGACTTTC. This sequence encodes CASSDPTSGGANVLTF.

The chain links TRBV6-5 to TRBJ1-2; maybe TRBD1 (5 bases). Per germline, CDR1 MNHEY and CDR2 SVGAGI. The CDR3 loop spans 14 amino acids. V lost 6 bases to trimming and J lost 5 bases, with 16 bases between them. CDR3 residues: CASSGRGVAYGYTF. CDR3 coding DNA: TGTGCCAGCAGCGGGAGAGGGGTCGCTTATGGCTACACCTTC.

The V and J genes are TRBV24-1 and TRBJ2-1, with D perhaps TRBD1 (5 bases). The CDR3 totals 15 residues. Trimming pared 5 bases from V and 1 base from J, leaving 11 bases between. Germline assignment: CDR1 KGHDR and CDR2 SFDVKD. The CDR3 spells CATSGTGYSYNEQFF. In DNA, the CDR3 is TGTGCCACCAGTGGAACAGGTTATTCCTACAATGAGCAGTTCTTC.

The chain's CDR3 is CASRFQGDNSPLHF. The CDR3 nucleotides are TGTGCCAGCAGGTTCCAGGGGGACAATTCACCCCTCCACTTT. This chain joins TRBV27 and TRBJ1-6, with 7 nucleotides matching TRBD1. CDR1 is MNHEY and CDR2 is SMNVEV in the germline V gene (reference sequence). V lost 6 bases, J lost 7 bases, and 6 bases stayed unmatched. This CDR3 contains 14 residues.